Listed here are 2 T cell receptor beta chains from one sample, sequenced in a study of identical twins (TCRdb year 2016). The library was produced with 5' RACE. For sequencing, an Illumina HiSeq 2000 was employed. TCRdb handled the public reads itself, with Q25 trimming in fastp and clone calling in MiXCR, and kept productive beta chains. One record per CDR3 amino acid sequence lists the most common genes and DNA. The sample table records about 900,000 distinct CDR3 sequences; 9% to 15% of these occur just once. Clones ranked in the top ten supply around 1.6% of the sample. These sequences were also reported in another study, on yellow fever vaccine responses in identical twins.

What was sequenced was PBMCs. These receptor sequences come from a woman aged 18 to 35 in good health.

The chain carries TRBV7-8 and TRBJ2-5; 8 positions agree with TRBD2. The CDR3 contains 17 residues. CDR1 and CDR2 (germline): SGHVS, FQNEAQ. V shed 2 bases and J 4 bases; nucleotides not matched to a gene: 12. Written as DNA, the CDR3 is TGTGCCAGCAGCTTAATTCCCCTAGCGGGCACTGGAGAGACCCAGTACTTC. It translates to CASSLIPLAGTGETQYF.

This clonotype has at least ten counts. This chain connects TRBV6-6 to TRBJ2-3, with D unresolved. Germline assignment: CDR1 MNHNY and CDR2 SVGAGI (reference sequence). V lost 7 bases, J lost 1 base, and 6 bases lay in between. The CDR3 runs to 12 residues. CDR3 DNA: TGTGCCAGCAATCAAGGCACAGATACGCAGTATTTT. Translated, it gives CASNQGTDTQYF.